The 4 T cell receptor beta chains below come from one sample, sequenced in a study of Graves' ophthalmopathy and Graves' hyperthyroidism (dated by TCRdb to about 2018). Sequencing was carried out with an Illumina HiSeq 2000. For repertoire sequencing, TCR beta CDR3 regions were amplified from RNA transcripts. The first round of RT-PCR was done with HTBI primers and the Qiagen OneStep RT-PCR kit, and was followed by a second round of multiplex PCR, then size selection and purification. TCRdb reanalyzed the raw reads on its own, using fastp at Q25 for trimming and MiXCR for clone calling, and kept in-frame beta chains. Identical CDR3 protein sequences are pooled into one entry, listed with their most common genes and DNA. The sample table records almost 750,000 distinct CDR3 sequences; roughly 40% of these occur just once. The ten largest clones capture approximately 46% of the sample. The sequenced sample consisted of peripheral blood. The receptors come from an adult man with Graves' ophthalmopathy.

V gene TRBV10-3 combines with J gene TRBJ2-7; a weak D match, TRBD1 (6 bases). CDR1 and CDR2 (germline): ENHRY, SYGVKD. The V end lost 10 bases, the J end lost 3 bases, and 16 bases lay between the germline ends. The CDR3 is 13 amino acids. Here the CDR3 reads CASRGFRDYEQYF. The CDR3 DNA reads TGTGCCAGCAGGGGATTCAGGGACTACGAGCAGTACTTC.

The chain links TRBV7-9 to TRBJ2-2; D not resolved. Germline V lookup: CDR1 SEHNR, CDR2 FQNEAQ (reference sequence). V lost 6 bases to trimming and J lost 6 bases, with 8 bases between them. This CDR3 comprises 12 residues. The CDR3 protein is CASSPESGELFF. In DNA form, the CDR3 reads TGTGCCAGCAGTCCTGAATCCGGGGAGCTGTTTTTT. Full variable domain (remainder filled in from reference TRBV7-9 and TRBJ2-2): DTGVSQNPRHKITKRGQNVTFRCDPISEHNRLYWYRQTLGQGPEFLTYFQNEAQLEKSRLLSDRFSAERPKGSFSTLEIQRTEQGDSAMYLCASSPESGELFFGEGSRLTVL.

This chain links TRBV20-1 with TRBJ1-5; D not certain. Germline assignment: CDR1 DFQATT and CDR2 SNEGSKA (reference sequence). This CDR3 contains 15 residues. V shed 2 bases and J shed 5 bases, with 16 bases lying between them. The CDR3 spells CSARTRWVRDQPQHF. The CDR3 region has the DNA TGCAGTGCTAGAACGAGGTGGGTAAGAGATCAGCCCCAGCATTTT.

This clonotype was counted between two and nine times. The chain has TRBV6-5 and TRBJ1-4; D may be TRBD1 (6 bases). Trimming took off 2 bases at V and 7 bases at J, with 8 bases between the two ends. This CDR3 has 13 residues. Germline values: CDR1 MNHEY, CDR2 SVGAGI. CDR3 in DNA: TGTGCCAGCAGTTACGGGGGCGGTGAAAAACTGTTTTTT. Amino acids: CASSYGGGEKLFF.